This record concerns one T cell receptor beta chain sequence. The antigen it recognizes is unknown. Per-base quality was not reported, and no clone a single base away is much larger than it. In total, approximately 690 healthy bone marrow donors made up the cohort. All cohort members were sampled while nominally healthy, although unrecorded immune exposures were likely present. The donor was CMV seronegative and belonged to the group of 352 seronegative cohort members. A peripheral blood sample was provided by each donor, and peripheral blood mononuclear cells were used for TCR beta sequencing. The Qiagen DNeasy Blood Extraction Kit was used to extract genomic DNA from the blood cell samples. Receptor amplification or capture employed the immunoSEQ multiplex PCR assay. For the multiplex PCR, a mixture combining 60 forward primers for TCR Vbeta segments and 13 reverse primers for TCR Jbeta segments was used. The CDR3 region of rearranged TCR beta genes was amplified from genomic DNA with a multiplex PCR assay. The amplified TCR beta libraries were sequenced on the Illumina HiSeq System as 87-base-pair reads. In the authors' own workflow: A later analysis counted some 74 million unique TCR beta chains across the 666 repertoires, and roughly 9.9 million of these chains were shared by at least two donors. A nearest-neighbor algorithm error-corrected the raw reads and collapsed the reads into unique sequences, merging closely related sequences to remove PCR and sequencing errors. To assign V, D and J gene segments, CDR3 sequences were aligned to IMGT reference sequences. For a sequence to be retained, a match of at least six nucleotides to both a V gene segment and a J gene segment was required. A rearrangement counted as productive if the CDR3 had no stop codons and remained in frame with V and J, and every other rearrangement counted as non-productive. CDR3 was defined by IMGT convention, running from the second conserved V-encoded cysteine to the conserved J-encoded phenylalanine. The earlier analysis of 500 to 650 of the donors excluded any sequence lacking an unambiguous match to a single V gene segment. An earlier analysis of a few hundred of the donors called V segments functional above 56.7% productive rearrangements and segregating when the between-donor standard deviation exceeded 5%. To diagnose cytomegalovirus status from the catalog of TCR beta chain sequences, a statistical classification framework was built. In a later analysis, V and J genes were assigned by comparing TCR nucleotide sequences against IMGT/GENE-DB human TR gene sequences. In a later analysis, CDR3 sequences and most-parsimonious VDJ recombination scenarios were assigned using the TCRdist pipeline. A later analysis defined each TCR beta chain by its CDR3 amino acid sequence plus V-gene family, and excluded reads lacking a unique V-gene family. A later analysis removed several hundred highly shared, low-generation-probability nucleotide sequences to deal with suspected cross-contamination and a sequencing artifact. In a later analysis, a clonal expansion index was calculated for each public chain from normalized within-repertoire ranks of inferred template counts. Generation probabilities in a later analysis came from a VDJ recombination model fitted to out-of-frame rearrangements, and those results were checked against IGoR. In a later analysis, hypergeometric tests were used to score TCR-TCR, TCR-HLA and TCR-CMV co-occurrence, with a repertoire-size bias correction applied to TCR pairs. In a later analysis, false discovery rates were estimated by permuting HLA or CMV assignments 20 times. In a later analysis, co-occurring TCRs were grouped with DBSCAN, and TCRdist sequence similarity was added when clustering was performed within HLA-allele-positive subsets. Co-occurrence clustering excluded repertoires with fewer than 30,000 or more than 120,000 public chains, plus five with anomalous nucleotide sharing. The table was pulled from immuneACCESS by TCRdb, which kept in-frame rearrangements only. Such tables lose some clones; where checked, under half of the loss comes from unresolved V genes, and the rest has no known cause. Clone size and the V and J calls come from that table; the DNA yielded D and trimming. The sample table lists some 150,000 clones, approximately 80% of them with a count of one. The top ten clonotypes cover about 4.6% of the sample.

CDR1 SGHAT and CDR2 FQNNGV are derived from the germline V gene. The germline V end is reduced by 1 base and the J end by 1 base; junction bases left unmatched: 9. Including the terminal cysteine and phenylalanine, the CDR3 comprises 18 residues. Of all the DNA, just the CDR3 is kept, 54 bases in frame from base 1. This sample was taken from a study of cytomegalovirus exposure and HLA in healthy donors (dated by TCRdb to the late 2010s). Context from the whole study: An earlier analysis of roughly 570 of the donors reported approximately 300 Gb of sequence data and 117 million unique TCR beta sequences obtained from roughly 180 million T cells. An earlier analysis of approximately 580 of the donors used high-throughput TCR beta sequencing to judge whether each TCR beta V gene segment behaved as functional or pseudogenic. HLA typing included class I and class II loci at four-digit resolution. Rather than using new phenotypic data, the later analysis identified candidate immune exposures from TCR beta sequences and from how often those sequences occurred across donors. An early release that covered 640 HLA-typed donors contained approximately 300 gigabases of sequencing data and tens of millions of unique TCR sequences. Of the roughly 400 genotyped donors, about 80% fell in the genetic ancestry cluster associated with self-reported Caucasian donors. The study was designed to test whether signatures of past pathogen exposure could be identified by cataloging public T cell receptors. On average, roughly 240,000 unique TCR beta nucleotide sequences were sequenced per donor among several hundred genotyped donors of the cohort, with roughly 20% of those sequences being non-productive. In a later genetic analysis, genome-wide SNP genotypes for about 55% of the roughly 700 donors were used, and that subset was treated as a discovery cohort. The T cell repertoires of 666 subjects were profiled by immunosequencing and related to cytomegalovirus serostatus. To predict cytomegalovirus infection status, the study brought together high-throughput TCR immunosequencing, statistical association of individual TCRs with disease status, and machine learning. Donor age, sex, ethnicity and CMV serostatus were compiled together with the repertoire data. Because of strong linkage in the cohort, a handful of DR-DQ haplotypes were treated as single units for association and clustering. Besides the first cohort of roughly 640 subjects, a separate validation cohort made up of about 120 different subjects was used. Typing coverage varied by locus: about 629-640 donors for A, B, C, DRB1 and DQB1; around 560 for DQA1; around 610 for DPA1; roughly 450 for DPB1. Every repertoire in the discovery cohort had been generated on one and the same sequencing platform. In a later analysis, previously published TCR beta repertoires from 666 donors were re-analyzed and high-resolution HLA genotyping was added so that TCR occurrence patterns could be studied. Study-wide conclusions, independent of this receptor: When HLA alleles, especially DR and DQ, strongly co-occurred, TCR associations were difficult to assign to individual alleles. Because counts were too low, under 20 rarely observed V segments, including chromosome 9 orphons, were left out of the earlier analysis of some 640 of the donors. According to a later genetic analysis, donors in an Asian-associated ancestry cluster had fewer N-insertions in productive TCRs than the approximately 670-donor mean. In a later genetic analysis, a missense DCLRE1C variant was associated with V-gene and J-gene trimming of TCR beta chains, and the association was replicated in an independent cohort. According to a later analysis, TCR association rates differed among HLA loci, with DRB1 alleles showing the most associated TCRs and HLA-C alleles showing the fewest. A later analysis reported that several top co-occurrence clusters appeared linked to parvovirus B19, influenza, CMV and Epstein-Barr virus. Across donors, most TCR sequences were observed very rarely, whereas some public TCRs were present in many individuals. The presence/absence analyses assumed that sequencing depth was roughly uniform across donors, and that assumption may not be true. A total of some 180 TCR beta chains were listed by the study as associated with cytomegalovirus. The cohort was sequenced for TCR beta chains only, and without alpha or paired-chain data the features that could be detected were limited. In a later analysis, HLA-associated TCR beta chains were found to be more clonally expanded and to have lower generation probabilities than equally common non-associated chains. Some IMGT-functional V segments, including TRBV6-2 and TRBV6-3, could not be distinguished by the 87-base-pair reads and were therefore excluded. In an earlier analysis of some 540 of the donors, most TCR beta V segments appeared in productive rearrangements about 87% or about 30% of the time, broadly matching IMGT annotations. Linkage disequilibrium might explain the correlated functional status among segregating V segments, but an unknown experimental factor could not be ruled out. A further reported finding was that TCR beta sequences accurately predicted the HLA-A and HLA-B alleles for most subjects in the first cohort. Because HLA typing was unavailable for some donors at each locus, only the typed subset was used in association tests. The classifier was reported to diagnose cytomegalovirus status with high specificity and sensitivity in both the original cohort and the validation cohort. Three of the identified cytomegalovirus-associated TCR beta chains were confirmed in vitro to be specific for cytomegalovirus antigens. The only immune exposure information available for the cohort was CMV serostatus. According to a later analysis, most CMV-associated TCR beta chains appeared to be HLA-restricted, and the HLA associations seemed to be driven largely by CMV exposure. According to the authors, the approach could potentially be generalized to other disease states and immunological phenotypes. A cluster of highly shared sequence variants was judged likely to be a technical artifact of the sequencing pipeline. At a false discovery rate of 0.05, a later analysis linked fewer than 20,000 TCR beta sequences to specific HLA alleles.

Recombination joined TRBV11-2 with TRBJ2-3; 9 of the junction bases match TRBD2. The TCR originated in a man aged 35-49 years in good health and CMV-seronegative. Input material: PBMCs. The CDR3 is CASSLGSWRGGRTDTQYF. The DNA is TGTGCCAGCAGCTTAGGTAGTTGGCGGGGGGGGCGCACAGATACGCAGTATTTT.